This T cell receptor (beta chain) comes out of a study of T cell responses to AZD1222 COVID-19 vaccine. Notes on the study in general: In the spike-specific TCR repertoire, nearly half reportedly target unmutated variant regions.

The CDR3 contains 14 residues. V was clipped by 5 bases and J by 5 bases; unmatched bases: 8. In germline, CDR1 is MGHRA, CDR2 YSYEKL. Researchers grouped second doses given at about 4 or about 12 weeks into one pool. For this clone: What it binds is not known.

Sequencing was performed with immunoSEQ multiplex PCR; in TCRdb, only in-frame clones are kept and a portion is missing. The sample carries some 86,000 clones, roughly 90% recorded once. The material was peripheral blood, obtained 28 days after the second AZD1222 dose. The chain couples TRBV4-1 to TRBJ2-7, with 8 bases matching TRBD1. The origin of this receptor is an adult who received the AZD1222 COVID-19 vaccine. CDR3 region: CASSRNQGADEQYF. DNA for the CDR3: TGCGCCAGCAGCAGAAACCAGGGGGCCGACGAGCAGTACTTC.